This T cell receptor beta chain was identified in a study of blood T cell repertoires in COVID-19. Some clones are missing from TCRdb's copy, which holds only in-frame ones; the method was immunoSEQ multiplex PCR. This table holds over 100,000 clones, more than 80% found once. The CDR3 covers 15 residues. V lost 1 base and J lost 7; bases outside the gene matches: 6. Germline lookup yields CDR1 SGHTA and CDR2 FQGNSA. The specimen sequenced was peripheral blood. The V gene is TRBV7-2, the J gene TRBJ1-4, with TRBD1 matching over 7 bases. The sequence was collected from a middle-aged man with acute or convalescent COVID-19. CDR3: CASSLERGQGEKLFF. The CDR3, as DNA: TGTGCCAGCAGCTTAGAGAGGGGGCAAGGTGAAAAACTGTTTTTT.